The 18 T cell receptor beta chains given below trace back to one sample, sequenced in a study of T cell repertoires in cytomegalovirus infection. TCRdb called the reads again in MiXCR, with one record for every CDR3 protein. The sample shows hundreds of thousands of distinct CDR3 sequences, approximately 40% of them seen only once. The source material was PBMCs. Source of these receptors: a human donor in good health (CMV status not recorded). Some clones in this sample may be carry-over from other donors' samples.

The chain joins TRBV28 to TRBJ1-2, with 7 positions matching TRBD1. J was trimmed by 5 bases and V by 6 bases; bases with no gene match: 6. This CDR3 is 13 amino acids long. Germline CDR1 is MDHEN and CDR2 is SYDVKM. The CDR3 loop is CASSRDRAYGYTF. CDR3 nucleotides: TGTGCCAGCAGCCGGGACAGAGCTTATGGCTACACCTTC.

In the case of this clonotype: The CDR3 end shows no conserved phenylalanine or tryptophan, and so a read error is likely. No DNA is shown, since the ends of the CDR3 on it are uncertain; the CDR3 is the one TCRdb lists. J is TRBJ1-5 and V is TRBV4-1. The CDR3 spans 16 residues, counting both ends. Per germline, CDR1 MGHRA and CDR2 YSYEKL. CDR3 region: CASSQGQNRRDQPQPC.

In this sample, this clonotype turned up a few times. This sequence joins TRBV5-1 and TRBJ1-1, with 12 bases lining up with TRBD1. Germline values: CDR1 SGHRS, CDR2 YFSETQ. This CDR3 contains 17 residues. The trim removed 2 bases at V and 1 base at J, leaving 6 bases unmatched. DNA of the CDR3: TGCGCCAGCAGCTTCACCGGGACAGGGGGCGAGAACACTGAAGCTTTCTTT. Translation: CASSFTGTGGENTEAFF.

The CDR3 DNA follows: TGTGCCAGTAGTATAGGGGCTAGCGGGAGGACAGATACGCAGTATTTT. Protein product: CASSIGASGRTDTQYF. The chain links TRBV19 to TRBJ2-3, with 11 bases lining up with TRBD2. Germline values: CDR1 LNHDA, CDR2 SQIVND (reference sequence). The CDR3 extends over 16 amino acids. V trimming: 1 base; J trimming: 3 bases; junction bases outside the gene matches: 3.

There are a few counts of this clonotype. The V call is TRBV7-6, the J call TRBJ2-7; 8 bases are a match to TRBD1. The CDR3 sequence is 15 residues long. Trimming at V came to 5 bases and at J to 3 bases, leaving 9 bases not matched to a gene. CDR1 is SGHVS, CDR2 FNYEAQ, per germline. The CDR3 reads CASSPGQGNFYEQYF. The CDR3 coding sequence is TGTGCCAGCAGCCCCGGACAGGGAAACTTCTACGAGCAGTACTTC.

This chain joins TRBV11-1 and TRBJ2-3; TRBD1 or TRBD2 may be the D gene (5 bases each). CDR1 SGHAT and CDR2 FQDESV come from the germline V gene (reference sequence). Trimming removed 0 bases at V and 4 bases at J, with 11 bases between. The CDR3 is 15 amino acids. CDR3 coding DNA: TGTGCCAGCAGCTTAGCTGCCGGGGCTTCAGATACGCAGTATTTT. Protein sequence: CASSLAAGASDTQYF.

The rearrangement links TRBV2 to TRBJ2-7, with TRBD1 matching 7 bases. Germline V gene data show CDR1 as SNHLY and CDR2 as FYNNEI. There are 15 residues in the CDR3. The ends lost 6 bases at V and 1 base at J; junction bases unmatched: 9. The CDR3 bases are TGTGCCAGCAGCCCGGGACAGCGTTCTTCCTACGAGCAGTACTTC. It is translated as CASSPGQRSSYEQYF.

This clonotype has a count of ten or more. This chain uses TRBV7-2 with TRBJ1-1; 9 bases are a match to TRBD1. Trimming removed 1 base from V and 4 bases from J; junction bases left unmatched: 7. Germline CDR1 is SGHTA and CDR2 is FQGNSA. This CDR3 is built from 16 residues. The CDR3 loop reads CASSLGQGGSGTEAFF. The CDR3 DNA reads TGTGCCAGCAGCTTAGGACAGGGGGGTTCTGGCACTGAAGCTTTCTTT.

The table lists this clonotype with a few counts. CDR3 sequence (DNA): TGTGCCAGCAGTTTAAGGGATGGGGCCGGTCAGCCCCAGCATTTT. This translates into CASSLRDGAGQPQHF. The chain has TRBV12-3 or TRBV12-4 and TRBJ1-5, with a possible D match to TRBD1 (5 bases). The CDR3 consists of 15 residues. With 2 bases removed from V and 6 bases from J, the gap between germline ends came to 14 bases.

J is TRBJ2-5 and V is TRBV11-1, with TRBD1 matching over 8 bases. Per the germline V gene, CDR1 is SGHAT and CDR2 is FQDESV (reference sequence). With 4 bases clipped from V and 4 bases from J, the junction kept 14 bases outside the gene matches. The CDR3 consists of 17 residues. The CDR3 nucleotides read TGTGCCAGCAGCTCTCTTTGGGGCTGGGACAGGCGAGAGACCCAGTACTTC. Protein product: CASSSLWGWDRRETQYF.

A few counts support this clonotype. The gene calls are TRBV29-1 and TRBJ2-5; D unclear. The V end lost 4 bases, the J end lost 2 bases, and 8 bases lay between the germline ends. This CDR3 contains 12 residues. Germline V gene lookup returns CDR1 SQVTM and CDR2 ANQGSEA. This CDR3 reads CSVANSQETQYF. CDR3 DNA sequence: TGCAGCGTTGCTAACAGTCAAGAGACCCAGTACTTC.

V and J are TRBV28 and TRBJ1-2; unclear D gene. The CDR3 loop spans 14 amino acids. V shed 4 bases and J shed 6 bases, with 15 bases lying between them. The germline gives CDR1 MDHEN, CDR2 SYDVKM. The CDR3 region is CASSSGSGVNGYTF. The DNA of the CDR3 is TGTGCCAGCAGTTCGGGCAGTGGGGTCAATGGCTACACCTTC.

This clonotype has more than one count but fewer than ten. CDR3 amino acids: CASSSPVEGVTYEQYF. Here the CDR3 DNA reads TGTGCCAGCAGCTCCCCCGTCGAGGGGGTGACCTACGAGCAGTACTTC. This chain links TRBV7-6 with TRBJ2-7; D may be TRBD1 (6 bases). The CDR3 is made up of 16 amino acids. In germline, CDR1 is SGHVS, CDR2 FNYEAQ. The V end was cut by 4 bases, the J end by 2 bases, with 18 bases between.

The genes are TRBV20-1 and TRBJ1-6, with D possibly matching TRBD1 (5 bases). This CDR3 is 13 amino acids long. Per the germline V gene, CDR1 is DFQATT and CDR2 is SNEGSKA (reference sequence). Trimming shortened V by 3 bases and J by 7 bases, and 10 bases separated the two germline ends. In DNA, the CDR3 is TGCAGTGCTAGTATCAGGGCGAATTCACCCCTCCACTTT. It translates to CSASIRANSPLHF.

The table lists this clonotype with a few counts. This chain uses TRBV18 with TRBJ1-4; the D gene is possibly TRBD1 (5 bases). The V gene lost 1 base and the J gene lost 7 bases, with 13 bases spanning the gap. The CDR3 has 15 amino acids. Germline CDR1 is KGHSH and CDR2 is LQKENI. CDR3 nucleotides: TGTGCCAGCTCACCACGGCGCCAGGGAGGTGAAAAACTGTTTTTT. Amino acid sequence: CASSPRRQGGEKLFF.

This chain uses TRBV12-3 or TRBV12-4 with TRBJ1-1; no definite D call. The CDR3 extends over 12 amino acids. V lost 6 bases to trimming and J lost 9 bases, with 14 bases between them. In DNA form, the CDR3 reads TGTGCCAGCAGGACCTTCCCGGGAAAAGCTTTCTTT. This codes for CASRTFPGKAFF.

This clonotype occurred a few times. The rearrangement joins TRBV6-1 to TRBJ2-1; a possible D gene is TRBD2 (5 bases). The CDR3 covers 13 residues. Trimming cost V 4 bases and J 10 bases, with 14 bases left between them. Germline values: CDR1 MNHNS, CDR2 SASEGT. The CDR3 sequence: CASSVRTVLEQFF. The CDR3 coding sequence is TGTGCCAGCAGTGTCAGGACTGTCTTAGAGCAGTTCTTC.

The genes are TRBV20-1 and TRBJ2-3; 8 nucleotides align to TRBD1. The length of the CDR3 is 14 residues. The V segment lost 4 bases and the J segment 4 bases; nucleotides outside the gene matches: 7. The germline CDR1 and CDR2 sequences are DFQATT and SNEGSKA (reference sequence). The CDR3 DNA is TGCAGTGCTACCGGACAGGGACTCCCAGATACGCAGTATTTT. Residues: CSATGQGLPDTQYF.